These T cell receptor beta chains were read from a single sample in a study of T cells in Graves' hyperthyroidism and ophthalmopathy. TCRdb itself ran the multiplex PCR reads through MiXCR, one entry per CDR3 protein. The data show more than 350,000 distinct CDR3 sequences, 17% seen once. Sequencing input: blood. These TCRs come from a woman aged 30 to 39 with Graves' hyperthyroidism that later progressed to Graves' ophthalmopathy. CDR3s include the opening cysteine and the closing phenylalanine or tryptophan. The D gene is left open where the match is weak. Not every row has a clone size; where given, it reads once, few, many or a size class.

TRBJ2-1	15	TRBD2	TRBV4-1	NA	CASSRLAGGGNEQFF	TGCGCCAGCAGCCGACTAGCGGGAGGAGGGAATGAGCAGTTCTTC
TRBJ2-1	16	TRBD2	TRBV27	many	CASGSAGGVRGNEQFF	TGTGCCAGCGGCTCCGCGGGAGGGGTGCGAGGCAATGAGCAGTTCTTC
TRBJ2-6	16	NA	TRBV7-9	NA	CASSLISTVPANVLTF	TGTGCCAGCAGCTTAATCTCGACAGTCCCGGCCAACGTCCTGACTTTC
TRBJ2-7	14	NA	TRBV6-1	NA	CASSDGGDPYEQYF	TGTGCCAGCAGTGATGGTGGGGACCCCTACGAGCAGTACTTC
TRBJ1-1	14	NA	TRBV4-1	many	CASSQERGYTEAFF	TGCGCCAGCAGCCAAGAGAGGGGGTACACTGAAGCTTTCTTT
TRBJ1-1	16	TRBD1	TRBV18	few	CASSRRTGGGNTEAFF	TGTGCCAGCTCACGACGCACAGGGGGGGGGAACACTGAAGCTTTCTTT
TRBJ1-6	20	NA	TRBV20-1	many	CSARRVGSGRLGVYNSPLHF	TGCAGTGCTAGGAGGGTCGGGTCAGGCCGTTTGGGTGTATATAATTCACCCCTCCACTTT
TRBJ1-2	13	TRBD1	TRBV2	many	CASRTGGGNGYTF	TGTGCCAGTAGGACAGGGGGAGGAAATGGCTACACCTTC
TRBJ2-1	15	NA	TRBV20-1	many	CSARDLAATYNEQFF	TGCAGTGCTAGAGATCTGGCTGCCACCTACAATGAGCAGTTCTTC
TRBJ2-1	12	TRBD2	TRBV20-1	many	CSATSGYNEQFF	TGCAGTGCGACTAGCGGCTACAATGAGCAGTTCTTC
TRBJ2-3	16	TRBD1	TRBV25-1	NA	CASSESAGGDSDTQYF	TGTGCCAGCAGTGAATCCGCAGGGGGCGACTCGGATACGCAGTATTTT
TRBJ2-4	15	TRBD1	TRBV6-1	many	CASSSRQGRRNIQYF	TGTGCCAGCAGTTCACGACAGGGGCGTAGGAACATTCAGTACTTC
TRBJ2-1	16	TRBD2	TRBV6-1	NA	CASSALSGRAHNEQFF	TGTGCCAGCAGTGCCCTCTCCGGGAGGGCCCACAATGAGCAGTTCTTC
TRBJ2-1	15	TRBD2	TRBV29-1	many	CSVVDPSGVYNEQFF	TGCAGCGTTGTAGACCCTAGCGGGGTTTACAATGAGCAGTTCTTC
TRBJ2-1	15	TRBD2	TRBV11-1	many	CASSPRLAGDNEQFF	TGTGCCAGCAGCCCCCGACTAGCGGGAGACAATGAGCAGTTCTTC
TRBJ1-1	14	TRBD1	TRBV7-9	NA	CASSLAGQGTEAFF	TGTGCCAGCAGCTTAGCAGGACAGGGCACTGAAGCTTTCTTT
TRBJ1-1	13	NA	TRBV12-3/TRBV12-4	many	CASSLETDTEAFF	TGTGCCAGCAGTTTAGAGACGGACACTGAAGCTTTCTTT
TRBJ2-2	16	TRBD1	TRBV7-9	many	CASSPKTGYLTGELFF	TGTGCCAGCAGTCCGAAGACAGGGTACCTCACCGGGGAGCTGTTTTTT
TRBJ2-7	15	NA	TRBV11-2	many	CASSLSSGSPYEQYF	TGTGCCAGCAGCTTGTCGTCAGGCTCGCCATACGAGCAGTACTTC
TRBJ2-5	16	TRBD2	TRBV4-2	NA	CASSQGAGEGQETQYF	TGTGCCAGCAGCCAAGGGGCGGGAGAAGGGCAAGAGACCCAGTACTTC
TRBJ2-6	16	TRBD2	TRBV19	NA	CASSIAGGSGANVLTF	TGTGCCAGTAGTATTGCGGGGGGCTCTGGGGCCAACGTCCTGACTTTC
TRBJ2-3	14	TRBD1	TRBV5-1	many	CASSPGQVVDTQYF	TGCGCCAGCAGTCCGGGACAGGTCGTAGATACGCAGTATTTT
TRBJ2-1	16	TRBD2	TRBV11-3	NA	CASSLEGTSVADEQFF	TGTGCCAGCAGCTTAGAGGGGACTAGCGTCGCAGATGAGCAGTTCTTC
TRBJ2-5	13	NA	TRBV20-1	many	CSASQAGVETQYF	TGCAGTGCTAGCCAAGCAGGGGTTGAGACCCAGTACTTC
TRBJ1-6	16	TRBD1	TRBV4-1	many	CASSQPAGQLSSPLHF	TGCGCCAGCAGCCAACCCGCGGGACAGTTAAGTTCACCCCTCCACTTT
TRBJ1-1	13	NA	TRBV20-1	NA	CSVSQQGFTEAFF	TGCAGTGTTTCACAGCAGGGTTTCACTGAAGCTTTCTTT
TRBJ2-3	16	TRBD2	TRBV7-9	NA	CASSSISGRGTDTQYF	TGTGCCAGCAGCTCCATAAGCGGGAGGGGGACAGATACGCAGTATTTT
TRBJ2-5	16	NA	TRBV24-1	many	CATSEGPGRLQETQYF	TGTGCCACCAGTGAGGGGCCGGGACGTCTACAAGAGACCCAGTACTTC
TRBJ2-1	15	TRBD2	TRBV10-3	NA	CAISPLAGGYNEQFF	TGTGCCATCAGCCCCTTGGCGGGAGGGTACAATGAGCAGTTCTTC
TRBJ2-7	13	NA	TRBV29-1	NA	CSVVSAISYEQYF	TGCAGCGTCGTTTCTGCCATCTCCTACGAGCAGTACTTC
TRBJ1-1	14	NA	TRBV12-3/TRBV12-4	few	CASRPQWGWTGAFF	TGTGCCAGCAGACCCCAGTGGGGGTGGACTGGAGCTTTCTTT
TRBJ1-2	12	NA	TRBV29-1	NA	CSVEVSFYGYTF	TGCAGCGTTGAAGTCTCCTTCTATGGCTACACCTTC
TRBJ2-5	18	NA	TRBV4-1	many	CASSHDIITGTAQETQYF	TGCGCCAGCAGCCACGACATCATTACCGGGACGGCCCAAGAGACCCAGTACTTC
TRBJ1-6	15	TRBD1	TRBV28	many	CASSFPTGINSPLHF	TGTGCCAGCAGTTTCCCGACAGGGATAAATTCACCCCTCCACTTT
TRBJ2-3	14	NA	TRBV20-1	many	CSAKLGGGLDTQYF	TGCAGTGCTAAATTAGGAGGGGGATTAGATACGCAGTATTTT
TRBJ1-4	15	NA	TRBV19	many	CACRGEGAANEKLFF	TGTGCATGCCGAGGGGAGGGAGCAGCTAATGAAAAACTGTTTTTT